This TCR beta chain stems from a study of glioma-infiltrating T cells. Only a few counts were recorded for this clonotype. What it recognizes is unknown. This CDR3 has 15 amino acids. With 5 bases removed from V and 4 bases from J, the gap between germline ends came to 16 bases. Germline V gene lookup returns CDR1 LGHNA and CDR2 YNFKEQ. Amplification of TCR alpha and beta CDR3 regions from RNA used iRepertoire nested multiplex PCR. Input was 100-400 ng of tissue mRNA or PBMC total RNA. TCRdb recomputed calls from the multiplex PCR reads with MiXCR, one row per CDR3 protein. The repertoire holds around 150,000 distinct CDR3 sequences, with approximately 40% as singletons. Findings of the study overall: Tissue-blood divergence was below expectation in non-neoplastic patients, above in gliomas. CDR3 overlap between tissue and blood was very small.

The sequenced material came from glioma tissue, nonneoplastic brain tissue, or PBMCs (not recorded which). The chain links TRBV4-2 to TRBJ2-3, with D maybe TRBD2 (6 bases). This clonotype originated in a human donor with low-grade glioma or glioblastoma, undergoing nonglioma brain surgery, or in good health (not recorded which). The CDR3 DNA is TGTGCCAGCAGCTTGGTCGCGGGACGTTCAGATACGCAGTATTTT. This translates into CASSLVAGRSDTQYF.